The clone carrying this T cell receptor (beta chain) was seen a handful of times. Its antigen is as yet unknown. The CDR3 contains 14 residues. In germline, CDR1 is SQVTM, CDR2 ANQGSEA. Trimming cost V 7 bases and J 6 bases; bases outside gene matches: 14. Combining a sample-barcoded 5' primer with a J-beta primer mix, a second PCR ran for roughly 7 to 11 cycles. TCRdb redid the calling of the 5' RACE reads with MiXCR, one entry per CDR3 protein. The data show 850,000 to 1,000,000 distinct CDR3 sequences, 51% seen once. The sample originates from a study of blood T cells in healthy people across ages. Notes on the study in general: Naive and antigen-experienced cells could not be conclusively compared, given unsorted PBMCs. Estimated diversity across one million T cells was deemed an underestimate.

Donation came from healthy Caucasian individuals in Russia who were aged 6 to 90. The origin of this receptor is a woman aged 55-70 years in good health. The source material was blood. The chain joins TRBV29-1 to TRBJ2-7, with 8 bases that match TRBD2. This CDR3 is CSGLDGAGVGEQYF. The CDR3 coding sequence is TGCAGCGGACTGGATGGAGCGGGAGTGGGCGAGCAGTACTTC.